This T cell receptor beta chain was observed in a study of T cell repertoires in cytomegalovirus infection. Background on the study: Indications came from public TCR beta signatures; they pointed to CMV infection and to a matching HLA type.

General study results and limits: The ex vivo response was dominated by HLA-C-restricted CMV-specific TCR beta clonotypes.

The V end lost 6 bases, the J end lost 2 bases, and 14 bases lay between the germline ends. There are 16 residues in the CDR3. Germline V gene data show CDR1 as MNHEY and CDR2 as SMNVEV (reference sequence). There are many counts of this clonotype. Its specificity is unknown. Using its own MiXCR run on the reads, TCRdb lists one record per CDR3 protein. The table shows some 350,000 distinct CDR3 sequences, with about a sixth occurring only once. The TCR sequence derives from a human donor in good health (CMV status not recorded). Some clones in this sample may be carry-over from other donors' samples. The sample was PBMCs. This chain connects TRBV27 to TRBJ1-6, with D possibly TRBD1 on 5 matching bases. The CDR3, as DNA: TGTGCCAGCAGGAGGGACGCCACACCCTATAATTCACCCCTCCACTTT. It specifies CASRRDATPYNSPLHF.